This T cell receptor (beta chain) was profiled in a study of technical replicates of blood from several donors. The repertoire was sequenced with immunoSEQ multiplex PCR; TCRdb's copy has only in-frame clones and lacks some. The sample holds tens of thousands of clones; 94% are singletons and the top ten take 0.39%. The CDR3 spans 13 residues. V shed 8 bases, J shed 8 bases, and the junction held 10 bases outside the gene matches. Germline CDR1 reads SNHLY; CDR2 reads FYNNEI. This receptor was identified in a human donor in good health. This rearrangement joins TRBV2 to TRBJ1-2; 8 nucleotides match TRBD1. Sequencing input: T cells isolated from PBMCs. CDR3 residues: CASQTGRGQGYTF. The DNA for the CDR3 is TGTGCCAGCCAGACTGGCAGGGGGCAAGGCTACACCTTC. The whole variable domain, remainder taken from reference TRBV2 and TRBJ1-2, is EPEVTQTPSHQVTQMGQEVILRCVPISNHLYFYWYRQILGQKVEFLVSFYNNEISEKSEIFDDQFSVERPDGSNFTLKIRSTKLEDSAMYFCASQTGRGQGYTFGSGTRLTVV.